Listed below are T cell receptor beta chains from one sample, sequenced in a study of Graves' ophthalmopathy and Graves' hyperthyroidism. A single record per CDR3 protein comes from TCRdb applying MiXCR to the multiplex PCR reads. The sample shows 500,000 to 800,000 distinct CDR3 sequences, over 40% of them seen only once. Specimen: peripheral blood. The receptor source for this set is an adult man with Graves' ophthalmopathy. CDR3s leave out the opening cysteine and the closing phenylalanine or tryptophan. The D gene is left open where the match is weak. Rows give clone size only sometimes, using once, few, many, or a class for an expanded clone.

CDR3: ASSLGGYNEQY
length: 11
J: TRBJ2-7
V: TRBV5-1
size: NA
D: NA

CDR3: ASSPERGDTSEQY
length: 13
J: TRBJ2-7
V: TRBV7-3
size: NA
D: NA

CDR3: SVEYGTPYKRY
length: 11
J: TRBJ2-7
V: TRBV29-1
size: NA
D: NA

CDR3: ATSREGGARGTDTQY
length: 15
J: TRBJ2-3
V: TRBV15
size: many
D: TRBD2

CDR3: ASSLDDRSSGNTIY
length: 14
J: TRBJ1-3
V: TRBV7-9
size: many
D: NA

CDR3: ASSEGTNYGYT
length: 11
J: TRBJ1-2
V: TRBV2
size: many
D: NA

CDR3: ASSIYADSNQPQH
length: 13
J: TRBJ1-5
V: TRBV19
size: many
D: NA

CDR3: ASSFWEAVSYEQY
length: 13
J: TRBJ2-7
V: TRBV7-9
size: few
D: NA

CDR3: SQLQNTEAF
length: 9
J: TRBJ1-1
V: TRBV29-1
size: NA
D: NA

CDR3: ATSVATGESNQPQH
length: 14
J: TRBJ1-5
V: TRBV24-1
size: NA
D: TRBD1